The 17 T cell receptor beta chains below come from one sample, sequenced in a study of cytomegalovirus exposure and HLA in healthy donors. This PCR relied on a set of 60 Vbeta primers and 13 Jbeta primers. TCRdb's table, derived via immunoSEQ multiplex PCR, lists solely in-frame clones and lacks some. The sample carries over 100,000 clones, roughly 68% recorded once. The sequenced material came from PBMCs. The receptors shown here come from a woman in her 30s in good health and CMV-seronegative.

This clone was counted only a few times. This chain connects TRBV28 to TRBJ1-5, with 8 nucleotides matching TRBD1. J lost 7 bases, V lost 7 bases, and 9 bases had no gene match. The CDR3 sequence is 14 residues long. Germline V gene lookup returns CDR1 MDHEN and CDR2 SYDVKM. The CDR3 sequence: CASNFQGADQPQHF. The DNA for the CDR3 is TGTGCCAGCAACTTCCAGGGGGCGGACCAGCCCCAGCATTTT.

The genes are TRBV4-3 and TRBJ2-1; D might be TRBD2 (6 bases). Trimming pared 1 base from V and 4 bases from J, leaving 14 bases between. There are 16 residues in the CDR3. Germline assignment: CDR1 LGHNA and CDR2 YSLEER. This CDR3 is CASSQGRGLQYNEQFF. DNA for the CDR3: TGCGCCAGCAGCCAAGGAAGGGGACTGCAATACAATGAGCAGTTCTTC.

This clone was seen a handful of times. This chain uses TRBV5-1 with TRBJ2-3; 9 nucleotides agree with TRBD2. The CDR3 extends over 16 amino acids. In germline, CDR1 is SGHRS, CDR2 YFSETQ. The V segment lost 2 bases and the J segment 4 bases; nucleotides outside the gene matches: 8. CDR3 loop: CASSFGGRASADTQYF. The CDR3 region has the DNA TGCGCCAGCAGCTTCGGCGGGAGGGCCTCCGCAGATACGCAGTATTTT.

The genes are TRBV27 and TRBJ2-7; D perhaps matches TRBD1 (5 bases). Looked up from germline, CDR1 is MNHEY and CDR2 is SMNVEV (reference sequence). V lost 3 bases, J lost 2 bases, and 8 bases lay in between. This CDR3 contains 13 residues. DNA of the CDR3: TGTGCCAGCAGTTTGGGGCCCACCTACGAGCAGTACTTC. This sequence encodes CASSLGPTYEQYF.

In DNA form, the CDR3 reads TGTGCCAGTAGTATCAGGGGCTACGAGCAGTACTTC. Protein: CASSIRGYEQYF. The chain is built from TRBV19 and TRBJ2-7, with a possible D match to TRBD1 (6 bases). The CDR3 runs to 12 residues. Trimming shortened V by 3 bases and J by 3 bases, and 6 bases separated the two germline ends. CDR1 is LNHDA and CDR2 is SQIVND in the germline V gene (reference sequence).

In DNA form, the CDR3 reads TGTGCCAGTAGTATTGGAGGAGACAATGAGCAGTTCTTC. This codes for CASSIGGDNEQFF. The V call is TRBV19, the J call TRBJ2-1; TRBD2 might be the D (5 bases). The germline CDR1 and CDR2 sequences are LNHDA and SQIVND (reference sequence). V lost 3 bases, J lost 5 bases, and 8 bases lay in between. The CDR3 runs to 13 residues.

The V and J genes are TRBV30 and TRBJ1-2, with no clear D. Per the germline V gene, CDR1 is GTSNPN and CDR2 is SVGIG (reference sequence). The V and J ends lost 0 bases and 8 bases respectively, with 10 bases between them. The CDR3 consists of 12 residues. The CDR3, as DNA: TGTGCCTGGAGTGTTACCCGGGGAGGCTACACCTTC. Translation: CAWSVTRGGYTF.

The V and J genes are TRBV5-1 and TRBJ1-4, with D possibly matching TRBD1 (5 bases). This CDR3 is built from 15 residues. Trimming took 7 bases from V and 4 from J, leaving 17 bases between them. CDR1 is SGHRS, CDR2 YFSETQ, per germline. CDR3 sequence: CASAPGQANNEKLFF. The CDR3 nucleotides are TGCGCCAGCGCCCCAGGGCAGGCGAATAATGAAAAACTGTTTTTT.

This clone was observed a few times. The chain joins TRBV6-6 to TRBJ1-2; D uncertain. The CDR3 runs to 16 residues. The V gene lost 2 bases and the J gene lost 0 bases, with 13 bases spanning the gap. The germline gives CDR1 MNHNY, CDR2 SVGAGI (reference sequence). The CDR3 nucleotides are TGTGCCAGCAGTTACCCCCGACAACGCTCTAACTATGGCTACACCTTC. Protein: CASSYPRQRSNYGYTF.

This chain links TRBV11-2 with TRBJ1-2; perhaps TRBD1 as D (5 bases). There are 13 residues in the CDR3. The germline CDR1 and CDR2 sequences are SGHAT and FQNNGV. Trimming took 2 bases from V and 2 from J, leaving 6 bases between them. CDR3 sequence (DNA): TGTGCCAGCAGCTTAAGGGGAAACTATGGCTACACCTTC. Translating it yields CASSLRGNYGYTF.

This clone was counted between two and nine times. This chain uses TRBV28 with TRBJ2-7; no firm D call. This CDR3 has 11 residues. Germline CDR1 is MDHEN and CDR2 is SYDVKM. V lost 4 bases to trimming and J lost 4 bases, with 5 bases between them. CDR3: CASSSPYEQYF. DNA of the CDR3: TGTGCCAGCAGTTCCCCGTACGAGCAGTACTTC.

This chain connects TRBV10-3 to TRBJ2-5; TRBD1 might be the D (6 bases). Trimming stripped 3 bases from V and 4 bases from J, with 12 bases between. Germline assignment: CDR1 ENHRY and CDR2 SYGVKD. The CDR3 runs 14 residues. CDR3 DNA sequence: TGTGCCATCAGTGATAGGGGCAGGGGAGAGACCCAGTACTTC. This gives the protein CAISDRGRGETQYF.

This clone has more than one count but fewer than ten. This rearrangement joins TRBV15 to TRBJ2-2, with D unclear. CDR1 LNHNV and CDR2 YYDKDF come from the germline V gene (reference sequence). This CDR3 region has 14 residues. The V end lost 1 base, the J end lost 3 bases, and 6 bases lay between the germline ends. CDR3 DNA sequence: TGTGCCACCAGCAGAGTGGGCTACACCGGGGAGCTGTTTTTT. It is translated as CATSRVGYTGELFF.

This chain links TRBV5-1 with TRBJ1-3, with TRBD1 identical over 9 bases. CDR1 is SGHRS, CDR2 YFSETQ, per germline. There are 15 residues in the CDR3. V dropped 4 bases and J dropped 2; count of bases not matched to a gene: 4. DNA for the CDR3: TGCGCCAGCAGCAACACAGGGGGCACTGGAAACACCATATATTTT. Protein: CASSNTGGTGNTIYF.

This clone was seen a few times. The CDR3 reads CASSVALGATDTQYF. The CDR3 region has the DNA TGTGCCAGCAGCGTAGCTCTGGGAGCCACAGATACGCAGTATTTT. The rearrangement links TRBV9 to TRBJ2-3, with a tentative D call TRBD2 (5 bases). The V and J ends lost 0 bases and 2 bases respectively, with 10 bases between them. Germline loops: CDR1 SGDLS, CDR2 YYNGEE. The CDR3 extends over 15 amino acids.

This chain joins TRBV2 and TRBJ2-7; perhaps TRBD1 as D (6 bases). Trimming took 6 bases from V and 3 from J, leaving 12 bases between them. CDR3 size: 13 residues. In germline, CDR1 is SNHLY, CDR2 FYNNEI. CDR3 nucleotide sequence: TGTGCCAGCAGGAGGGGGTCCATCTACGAGCAGTACTTC. It yields the protein CASRRGSIYEQYF.

The table lists this clone with a few counts. The V call is TRBV2, the J call TRBJ2-5; a possible D gene is TRBD1 (6 bases). The J call is in doubt because the DNA end fits TRBJ2-7 better. The CDR3 extends over 12 amino acids. Germline CDR1 reads SNHLY; CDR2 reads FYNNEI. CDR3 DNA: TGTGCCAGCAGGGAACAGGGTTACGAGCAGTACTTC. This encodes CASREQGYEQYF.